The clone carrying this TCR beta chain appeared many times. Since the library was made to target alpha chains, this beta chain is a stray read and its abundance is not meaningful. TCRdb passed the 5' RACE reads through MiXCR, listing each CDR3 protein once. The sample holds approximately 15,000 distinct CDR3 sequences, 3% to 4.5% seen once. These data originate in a study of spatial heterogeneity in lung cancer. Turning to the study itself: Every unique TCR and UMI combination, on average, appeared more than ten times in raw reads.

Noted time point: sample taken at primary tumor resection. The donors, 70 to 80 patients with untreated early-stage non-small cell lung cancer, provided the samples. Researchers sequenced whole RNA taken from tumor, nontumor lung or frozen PBMC without sorting. CDR1 is DFQATT and CDR2 is SNEGSKA in the germline V gene (reference sequence). This CDR3 is 14 amino acids long. The ends lost 6 bases at V and 6 bases at J; junction bases unmatched: 9. Sample: normal lung tissue next to the tumor, taken at surgery. The J gene is TRBJ2-2, the V gene TRBV20-1, with 8 bases identical to TRBD2. The receptor comes from a male donor with early-stage non-small cell lung cancer. The CDR3 here is CSAAPGLGSGELFF. The CDR3 region has the DNA TGCAGTGCCGCGCCGGGACTAGGGTCCGGGGAGCTGTTTTTT.